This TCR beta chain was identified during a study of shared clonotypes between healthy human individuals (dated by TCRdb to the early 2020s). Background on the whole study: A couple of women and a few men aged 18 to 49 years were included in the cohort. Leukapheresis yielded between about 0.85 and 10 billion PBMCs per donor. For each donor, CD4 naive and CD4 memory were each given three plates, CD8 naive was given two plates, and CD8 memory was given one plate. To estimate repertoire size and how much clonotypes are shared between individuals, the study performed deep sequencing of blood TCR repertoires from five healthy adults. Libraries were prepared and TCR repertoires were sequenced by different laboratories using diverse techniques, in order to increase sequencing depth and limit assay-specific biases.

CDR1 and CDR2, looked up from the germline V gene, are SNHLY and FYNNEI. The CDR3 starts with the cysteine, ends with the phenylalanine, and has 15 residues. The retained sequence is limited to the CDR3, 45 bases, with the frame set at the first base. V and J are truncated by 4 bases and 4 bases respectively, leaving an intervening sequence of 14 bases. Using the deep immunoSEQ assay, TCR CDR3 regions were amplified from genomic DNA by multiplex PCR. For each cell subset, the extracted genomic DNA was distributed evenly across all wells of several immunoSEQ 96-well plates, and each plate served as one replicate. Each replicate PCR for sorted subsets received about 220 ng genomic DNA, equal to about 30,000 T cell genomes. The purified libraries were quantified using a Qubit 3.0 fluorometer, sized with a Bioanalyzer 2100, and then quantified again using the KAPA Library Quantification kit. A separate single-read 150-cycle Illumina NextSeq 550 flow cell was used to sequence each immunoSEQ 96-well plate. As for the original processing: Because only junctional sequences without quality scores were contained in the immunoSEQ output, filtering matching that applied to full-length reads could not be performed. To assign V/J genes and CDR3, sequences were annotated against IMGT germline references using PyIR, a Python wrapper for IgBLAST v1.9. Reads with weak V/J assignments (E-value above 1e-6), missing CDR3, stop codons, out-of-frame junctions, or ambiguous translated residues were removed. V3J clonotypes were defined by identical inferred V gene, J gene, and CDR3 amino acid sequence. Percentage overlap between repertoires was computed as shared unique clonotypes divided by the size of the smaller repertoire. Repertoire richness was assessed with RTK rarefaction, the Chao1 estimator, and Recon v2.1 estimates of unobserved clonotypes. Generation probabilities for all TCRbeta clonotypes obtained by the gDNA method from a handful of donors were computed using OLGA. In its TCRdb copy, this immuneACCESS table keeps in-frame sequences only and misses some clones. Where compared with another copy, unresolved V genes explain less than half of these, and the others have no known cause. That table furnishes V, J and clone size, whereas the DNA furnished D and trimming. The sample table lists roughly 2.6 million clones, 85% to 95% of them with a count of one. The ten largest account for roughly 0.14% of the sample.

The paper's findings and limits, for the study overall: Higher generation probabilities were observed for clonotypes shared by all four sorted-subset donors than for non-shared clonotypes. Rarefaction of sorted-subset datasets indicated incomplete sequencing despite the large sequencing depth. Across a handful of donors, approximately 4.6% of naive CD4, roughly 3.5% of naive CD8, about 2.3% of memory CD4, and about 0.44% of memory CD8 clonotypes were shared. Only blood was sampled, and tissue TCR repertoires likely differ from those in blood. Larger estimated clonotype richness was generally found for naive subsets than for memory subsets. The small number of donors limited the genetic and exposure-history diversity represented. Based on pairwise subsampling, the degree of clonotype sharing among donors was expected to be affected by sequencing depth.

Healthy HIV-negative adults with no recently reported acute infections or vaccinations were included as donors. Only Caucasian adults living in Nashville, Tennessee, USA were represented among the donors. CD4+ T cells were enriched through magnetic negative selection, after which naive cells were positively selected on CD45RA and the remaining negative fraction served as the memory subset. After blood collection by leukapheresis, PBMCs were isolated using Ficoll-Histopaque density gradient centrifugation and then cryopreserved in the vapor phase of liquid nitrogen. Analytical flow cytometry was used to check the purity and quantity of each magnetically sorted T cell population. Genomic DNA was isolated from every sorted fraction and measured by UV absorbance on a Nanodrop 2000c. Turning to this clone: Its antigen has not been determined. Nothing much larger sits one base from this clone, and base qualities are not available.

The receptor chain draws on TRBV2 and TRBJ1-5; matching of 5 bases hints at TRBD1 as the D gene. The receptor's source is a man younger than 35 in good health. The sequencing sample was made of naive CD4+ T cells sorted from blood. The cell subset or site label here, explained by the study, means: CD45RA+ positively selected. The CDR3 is CASSGISGGNQPQHF. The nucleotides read TGTGCCAGCAGTGGAATCTCGGGGGGGAATCAGCCCCAGCATTTT.